This T cell receptor (beta chain) was recorded in a study of neoadjuvant anti-PD-1 for oral cavity cancer. Study overall: Nivolumab at 3 mg/kg was mostly given biweekly, three to four doses, pre-surgery. Non-progressing patients received a fourth nivolumab dose near day 43, then surgery on days 50-56. Notes on the study in general: Non-responders to neoadjuvant nivolumab had significantly more clonal PBMC T cells than responders.

Clones were sequenced by immunoSEQ multiplex PCR, and TCRdb holds only the in-frame ones, with some missing. This repertoire shows about 68,000 clones, approximately 85% found once; its top ten account for about 3.7%. For this clone: Its antigen remains unknown.

From germline, CDR1 is WSHSY and CDR2 SAAADI. The ends lost 10 bases at V and 4 bases at J; junction bases unmatched: 10. The CDR3 extends over 14 amino acids. As to time point: after neoadjuvant nivolumab, at surgical resection. Blood cells were analyzed directly, without culture or expansion. The clonotype originates from a person aged 40 to 85 with oral cavity squamous cell carcinoma. The specimen comprised PBMCs, sampled after nivolumab (anti-PD-1) treatment. V is TRBV10-2 and J is TRBJ2-3; 8 nucleotides agree with TRBD2. CDR3 DNA sequence: TGCGCCACCCTCCCGGCTAGCGGGTCAGATACGCAGTATTTT. This encodes CATLPASGSDTQYF.